Here is one T cell receptor beta chain with its context. Its antigen is still unknown. No much larger clone is present one base from it, and per-base qualities are unavailable. The donors were healthy, HIV-negative adults who had no recently reported acute infections or vaccinations. Only Caucasian adults living in Nashville, Tennessee, USA were represented among the donors. CD4+ T cells were enriched through magnetic negative selection, after which naive cells were positively selected on CD45RA and the remaining negative fraction served as the memory subset. After blood collection by leukapheresis, PBMCs were isolated using Ficoll-Histopaque density gradient centrifugation and then cryopreserved in the vapor phase of liquid nitrogen. Purity and quantity of every magnetically sorted T cell population were checked by analytical flow cytometry. Each sorted fraction had its genomic DNA isolated and then quantified by UV absorbance on a Nanodrop 2000c.

The source of the sample is a study of shared clonotypes between healthy human individuals (dated by TCRdb to the early 2020s). In the study overall: A couple of women and three men aged 18 to 49 years were included in the cohort. For each donor, CD4 naive and CD4 memory were each run on three plates, CD8 naive on two plates, and CD8 memory on one plate. To estimate repertoire size and how much clonotypes are shared between individuals, the study performed deep sequencing of blood TCR repertoires from about five healthy adults. Different laboratories and diverse techniques were used to prepare libraries and sequence TCR repertoires, to increase sequencing depth and limit assay-specific biases. Leukapheresis yielded between about 0.9 and 10 billion PBMCs per donor. Summary of the overall study and its limitations: Around 5% of naive CD4, around 4% of naive CD8, roughly 2.4% of memory CD4, and 0.4% of memory CD8 clonotypes were shared across four donors. Estimated clonotype richness was generally larger for naive than for memory subsets. Rarefaction of sorted-subset datasets indicated incomplete sequencing despite the large sequencing depth. Compared with non-shared clonotypes, clonotypes shared by all four sorted-subset donors had higher generation probabilities. Pairwise subsampling indicated that sequencing depth was expected to affect the degree of clonotype sharing among donors. Because the study included only a small number of donors, the genetic and exposure-history diversity represented was limited. Only blood was sampled, and tissue TCR repertoires likely differ from those in blood.

The CDR3, cysteine through phenylalanine, is 16 amino acids long. Left in the record is the CDR3 DNA by itself, 48 bases read in frame from the first base. Ends trimmed: V by 4 bases, J by 9 bases; bases unmatched to a gene: 16. CDR1 SGHDN and CDR2 FVKESK are derived from the germline V gene. Using the deep immunoSEQ assay, TCR CDR3 regions were amplified from genomic DNA by multiplex PCR. Extracted genomic DNA from each cell subset was distributed evenly across all wells of several immunoSEQ 96-well plates, and each plate was treated as a replicate. For sorted subsets, 150 to 250 ng genomic DNA, equal to 30,000 to 35,000 T cell genomes, was loaded into each replicate PCR. The purified libraries were quantified using a Qubit 3.0 fluorometer, sized with a Bioanalyzer 2100, and then quantified again using the KAPA Library Quantification kit. Each immunoSEQ 96-well plate was sequenced on its own single-read 150-cycle Illumina NextSeq 550 flow cell. On the authors' methods: The immunoSEQ output contained only junctional sequences without quality scores, so filtering could not match that applied to full-length reads. Sequences were annotated with PyIR, a Python wrapper for IgBLAST v1.9, using IMGT germline references to assign V/J genes and CDR3. Reads were removed for weak V/J assignments (E-value above 1e-6), missing CDR3, stop codons, out-of-frame junctions, or ambiguous translated residues. V3J clonotypes were defined as sequences sharing an identical inferred V gene, J gene, and CDR3 amino acid sequence. The percentage overlap between two repertoires was calculated by dividing the number of shared unique clonotypes by the size of the smaller repertoire. Three approaches were used to assess repertoire richness: RTK rarefaction, the Chao1 estimator, and Recon v2.1 estimates of unobserved clonotypes. OLGA was used to compute generation probabilities for all TCRbeta clonotypes that the gDNA method yielded from four donors. Entries here come from immuneACCESS through TCRdb and include only in-frame sequences with V and J called. Some clones fail to appear in such tables; in the studies checked, an unresolved V gene covers under half of the shortfall, and the cause of the remainder is unknown. That table gives V, J and clone size, and the DNA gave D and trimming. For this sample there are 2 million to 2.5 million clones; approximately 96% appear just once. Over 0.1% of the sample belongs to the ten largest clones.

What was sequenced was naive CD4+ T cells sorted from blood. The cell subset or site label here, explained by the study, means: CD45RA+ positively selected. The source of this sequence is a man between 18 and 29 years old in good health. The rearrangement joined TRBV14 to TRBJ2-7, with 9 bases aligning to TRBD2. For the CDR3, the sequence is CASSRGLAGTQGWQYF. The DNA reads TGTGCCAGCAGCCGCGGTCTAGCGGGAACCCAAGGATGGCAGTACTTC.